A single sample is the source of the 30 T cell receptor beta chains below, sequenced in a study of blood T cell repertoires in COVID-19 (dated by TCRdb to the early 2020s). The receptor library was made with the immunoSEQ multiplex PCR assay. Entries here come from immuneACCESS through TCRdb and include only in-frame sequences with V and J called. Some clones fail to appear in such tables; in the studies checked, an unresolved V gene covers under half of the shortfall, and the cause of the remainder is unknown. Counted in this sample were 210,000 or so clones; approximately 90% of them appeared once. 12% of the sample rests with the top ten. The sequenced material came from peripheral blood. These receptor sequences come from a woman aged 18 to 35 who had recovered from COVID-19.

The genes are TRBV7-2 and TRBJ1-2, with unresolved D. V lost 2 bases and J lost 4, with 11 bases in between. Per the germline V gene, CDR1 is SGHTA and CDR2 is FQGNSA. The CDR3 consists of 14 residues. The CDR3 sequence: CASSLKSNSYGYTF. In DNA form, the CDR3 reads TGTGCCAGCAGCTTAAAATCCAACTCCTATGGCTACACCTTC.

CDR3 DNA sequence: TGTGCCAGCAGCTTAGGCGGGAAGGGTTCCCAGCATTTT. This encodes CASSLGGKGSQHF. The chain has TRBV7-2 and TRBJ1-5; D gene ambiguous. Germline V gene lookup returns CDR1 SGHTA and CDR2 FQGNSA. The CDR3 totals 13 residues. V was shortened by 1 base and J by 11 bases, with 12 bases between the two germline ends.

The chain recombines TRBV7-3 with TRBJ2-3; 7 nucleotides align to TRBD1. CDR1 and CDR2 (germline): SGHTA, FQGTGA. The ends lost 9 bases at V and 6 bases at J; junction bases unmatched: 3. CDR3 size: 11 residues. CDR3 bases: TGTGCCAGTCAACAGGGGGATACGCAGTATTTT. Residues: CASQQGDTQYF.

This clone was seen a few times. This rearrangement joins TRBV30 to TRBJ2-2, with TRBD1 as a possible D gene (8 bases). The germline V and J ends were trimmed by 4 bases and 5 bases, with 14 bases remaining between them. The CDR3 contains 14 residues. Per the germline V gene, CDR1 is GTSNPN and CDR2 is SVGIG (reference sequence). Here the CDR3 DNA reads TGTGCCTGGATAGGACAGGGAGGGACCGGGGAGCTGTTTTTT. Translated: CAWIGQGGTGELFF.

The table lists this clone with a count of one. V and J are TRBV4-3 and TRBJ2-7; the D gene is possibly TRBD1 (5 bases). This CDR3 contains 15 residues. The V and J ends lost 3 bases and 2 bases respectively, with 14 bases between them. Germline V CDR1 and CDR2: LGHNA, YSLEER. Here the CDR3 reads CASSQGIGHPYEQYF. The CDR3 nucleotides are TGCGCCAGCAGCCAGGGGATCGGACATCCCTACGAGCAGTACTTC.

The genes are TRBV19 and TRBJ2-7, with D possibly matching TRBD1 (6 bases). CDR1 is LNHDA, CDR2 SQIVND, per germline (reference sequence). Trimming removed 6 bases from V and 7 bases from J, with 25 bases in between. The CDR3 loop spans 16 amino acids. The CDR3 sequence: CASRPASDSWFWEQYF. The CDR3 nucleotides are TGTGCCAGTAGACCCGCGTCGGACAGTTGGTTTTGGGAGCAGTACTTC.

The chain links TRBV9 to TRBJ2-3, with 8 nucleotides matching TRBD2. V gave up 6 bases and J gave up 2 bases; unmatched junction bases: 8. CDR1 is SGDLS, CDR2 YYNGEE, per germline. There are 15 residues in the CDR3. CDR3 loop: CASTLTSASTDTQYF. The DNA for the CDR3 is TGTGCCAGCACCCTGACTAGCGCCTCCACAGATACGCAGTATTTT.

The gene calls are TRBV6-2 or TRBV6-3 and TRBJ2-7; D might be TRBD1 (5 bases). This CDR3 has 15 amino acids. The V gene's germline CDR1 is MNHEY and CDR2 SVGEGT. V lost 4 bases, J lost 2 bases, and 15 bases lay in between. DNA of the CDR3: TGTGCCAGCAGTTGGGGCAGTTCTCCTCCCTACGAGCAGTACTTC. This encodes CASSWGSSPPYEQYF.

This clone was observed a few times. CDR3 in amino acids: CASSIDRGGAPYEQYF. The CDR3 DNA reads as TGTGCCAGTAGTATAGATCGTGGCGGGGCCCCCTACGAGCAGTACTTC. The V gene is TRBV19, the J gene TRBJ2-7, with D possibly TRBD2 on 6 matching bases. V was trimmed by 0 bases and J by 2 bases, leaving 14 bases between them. Per the germline V gene, CDR1 is LNHDA and CDR2 is SQIVND (reference sequence). The CDR3 loop spans 16 amino acids.

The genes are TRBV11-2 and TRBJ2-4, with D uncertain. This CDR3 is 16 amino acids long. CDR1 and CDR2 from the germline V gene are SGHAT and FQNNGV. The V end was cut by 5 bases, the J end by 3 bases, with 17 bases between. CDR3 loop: CASSAHRQVGKNIQYF. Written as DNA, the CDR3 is TGTGCCAGCAGCGCTCACCGCCAGGTGGGCAAAAACATTCAGTACTTC.

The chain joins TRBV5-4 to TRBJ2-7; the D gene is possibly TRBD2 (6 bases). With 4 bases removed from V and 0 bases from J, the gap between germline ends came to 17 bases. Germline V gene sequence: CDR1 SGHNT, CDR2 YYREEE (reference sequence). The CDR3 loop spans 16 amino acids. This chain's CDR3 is CASSAQWGEDSYEQYF. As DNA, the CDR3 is TGTGCCAGCAGCGCCCAGTGGGGGGAGGACTCCTACGAGCAGTACTTC.

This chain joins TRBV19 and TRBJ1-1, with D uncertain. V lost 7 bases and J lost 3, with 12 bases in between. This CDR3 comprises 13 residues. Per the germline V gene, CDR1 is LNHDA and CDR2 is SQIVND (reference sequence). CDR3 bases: TGTGCCAGTACCGACATCAGAGACACTGAAGCTTTCTTT. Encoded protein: CASTDIRDTEAFF.

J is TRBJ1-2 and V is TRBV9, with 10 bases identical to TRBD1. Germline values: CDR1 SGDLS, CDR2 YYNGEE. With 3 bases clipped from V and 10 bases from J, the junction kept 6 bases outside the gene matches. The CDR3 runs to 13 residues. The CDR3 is CASSAQGQGSYTF. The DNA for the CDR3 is TGTGCCAGCAGCGCTCAGGGACAGGGGTCCTACACCTTC.

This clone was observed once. The CDR3 loop reads CASSGIEQGASNEKLFF. In DNA form, the CDR3 reads TGTGCCAGCAGTGGGATCGAACAGGGGGCGTCTAATGAAAAACTGTTTTTT. The chain recombines TRBV25-1 with TRBJ1-4, with TRBD1 matching 9 bases. The CDR3 sequence is 17 residues long. Germline values: CDR1 MGHDK, CDR2 SYGVNS. The V segment lost 4 bases and the J segment 3 bases; nucleotides outside the gene matches: 9.

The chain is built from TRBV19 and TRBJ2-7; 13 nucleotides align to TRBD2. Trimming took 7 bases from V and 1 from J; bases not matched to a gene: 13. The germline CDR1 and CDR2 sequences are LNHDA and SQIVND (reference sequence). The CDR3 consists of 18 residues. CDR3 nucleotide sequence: TGTGCCAGTACCTCCGGGAGCCCGGGACTAGCGGGATCCTACGAGCAGTACTTC. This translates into CASTSGSPGLAGSYEQYF. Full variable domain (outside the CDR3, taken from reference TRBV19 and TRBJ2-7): DGGITQSPKYLFRKEGQNVTLSCEQNLNHDAMYWYRQDPGQGLRLIYYSQIVNDFQKGDIAEGYSVSREKKESFPLTVTSAQKNPTAFYLCASTSGSPGLAGSYEQYFGPGTRLTVT.

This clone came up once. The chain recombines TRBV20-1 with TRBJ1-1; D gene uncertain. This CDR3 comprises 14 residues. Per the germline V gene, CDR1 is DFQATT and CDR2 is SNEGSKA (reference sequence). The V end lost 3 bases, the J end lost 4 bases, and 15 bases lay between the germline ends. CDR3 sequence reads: CSASWARGSTEAFF. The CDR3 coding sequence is TGCAGTGCTAGTTGGGCCCGGGGAAGCACTGAAGCTTTCTTT.

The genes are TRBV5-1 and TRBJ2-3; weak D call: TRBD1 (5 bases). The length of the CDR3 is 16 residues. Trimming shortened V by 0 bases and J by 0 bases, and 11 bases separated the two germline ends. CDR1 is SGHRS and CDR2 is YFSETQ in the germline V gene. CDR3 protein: CASSLVGAASTDTQYF. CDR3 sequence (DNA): TGCGCCAGCAGCTTGGTTGGGGCGGCTAGCACAGATACGCAGTATTTT.

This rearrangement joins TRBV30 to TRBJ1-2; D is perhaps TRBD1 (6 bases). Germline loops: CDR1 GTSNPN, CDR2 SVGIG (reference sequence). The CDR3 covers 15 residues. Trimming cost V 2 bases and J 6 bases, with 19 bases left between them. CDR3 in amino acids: CAWSISTGTHNGYTF. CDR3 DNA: TGTGCCTGGAGTATCTCGACCGGGACACACAATGGCTACACCTTC.

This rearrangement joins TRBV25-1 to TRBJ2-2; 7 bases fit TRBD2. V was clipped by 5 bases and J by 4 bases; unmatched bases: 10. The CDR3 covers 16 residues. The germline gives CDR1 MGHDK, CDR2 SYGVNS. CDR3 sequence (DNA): TGTGCCAGCAGTCCTTTGTGGGAGGGCCCCACCGGGGAGCTGTTTTTT. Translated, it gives CASSPLWEGPTGELFF.

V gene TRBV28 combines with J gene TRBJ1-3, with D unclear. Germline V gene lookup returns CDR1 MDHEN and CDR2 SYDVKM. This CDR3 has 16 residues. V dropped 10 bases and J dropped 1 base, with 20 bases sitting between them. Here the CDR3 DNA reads TGTGCCACCATCCCCTCCCCGGGTCTTTCTGGAAACACCATATATTTT. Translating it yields CATIPSPGLSGNTIYF.

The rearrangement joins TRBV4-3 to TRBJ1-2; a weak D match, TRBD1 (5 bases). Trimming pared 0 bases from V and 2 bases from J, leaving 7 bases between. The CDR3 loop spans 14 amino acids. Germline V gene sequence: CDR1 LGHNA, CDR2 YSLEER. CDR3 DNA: TGCGCCAGCAGCCAAGATGACAGAAACTATGGCTACACCTTC. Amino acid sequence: CASSQDDRNYGYTF.

In nucleotides, the CDR3 is TGTGCCAGCAGCCTCCCGAATCAGCCCCAGCATTTT. As protein: CASSLPNQPQHF. The chain carries TRBV5-8 and TRBJ1-5; D is ambiguous. Germline V gene sequence: CDR1 SGHTS, CDR2 YDEGEE. Trimming left V 4 bases short and J 4 bases short, with 6 bases between. The CDR3 loop spans 12 amino acids.

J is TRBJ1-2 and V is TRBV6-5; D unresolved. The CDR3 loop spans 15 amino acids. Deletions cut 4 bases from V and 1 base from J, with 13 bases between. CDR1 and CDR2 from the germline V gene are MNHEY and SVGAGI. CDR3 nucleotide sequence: TGTGCCAGCAGTTCCACAGTATACAATAACTATGGCTACACCTTC. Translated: CASSSTVYNNYGYTF.

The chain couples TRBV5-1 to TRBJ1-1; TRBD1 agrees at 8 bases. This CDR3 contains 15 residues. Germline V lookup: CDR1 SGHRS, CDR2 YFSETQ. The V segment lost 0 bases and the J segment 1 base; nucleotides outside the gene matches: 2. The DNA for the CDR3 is TGCGCCAGCAGCTTGGACGGACAGGGGAACACTGAAGCTTTCTTT. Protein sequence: CASSLDGQGNTEAFF.

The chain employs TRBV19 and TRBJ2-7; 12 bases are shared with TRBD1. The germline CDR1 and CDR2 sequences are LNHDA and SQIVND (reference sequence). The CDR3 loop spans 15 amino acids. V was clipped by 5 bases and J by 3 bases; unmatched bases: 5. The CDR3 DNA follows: TGTGCCAGTAGTGTCGGGACAGGGGGCTACTACGAGCAGTACTTC. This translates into CASSVGTGGYYEQYF.

CDR3 protein: CASSTTSGKRFAEQYF. DNA for the CDR3: TGTGCCAGCAGCACGACAAGCGGCAAACGTTTTGCCGAGCAGTACTTC. The chain joins TRBV5-4 to TRBJ2-7; D perhaps matches TRBD2 (5 bases). Germline V gene data show CDR1 as SGHNT and CDR2 as YYREEE (reference sequence). Trimming pared 4 bases from V and 6 bases from J, leaving 23 bases between. The length of the CDR3 is 16 residues.

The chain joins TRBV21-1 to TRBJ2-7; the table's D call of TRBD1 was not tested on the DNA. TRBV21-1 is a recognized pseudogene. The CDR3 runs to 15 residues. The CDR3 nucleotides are TGTGCCAGCAGCAAAAACAGCCATTCTCTCTACGAGCAGTACTTC. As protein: CASSKNSHSLYEQYF.

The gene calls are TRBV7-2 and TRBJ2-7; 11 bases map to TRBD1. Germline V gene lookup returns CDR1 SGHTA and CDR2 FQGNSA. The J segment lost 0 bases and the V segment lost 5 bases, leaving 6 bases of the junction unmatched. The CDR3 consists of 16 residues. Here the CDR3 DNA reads TGTGCCAGCAGCCTGGGACAGGGGGAGATCTCCTACGAGCAGTACTTC. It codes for CASSLGQGEISYEQYF.

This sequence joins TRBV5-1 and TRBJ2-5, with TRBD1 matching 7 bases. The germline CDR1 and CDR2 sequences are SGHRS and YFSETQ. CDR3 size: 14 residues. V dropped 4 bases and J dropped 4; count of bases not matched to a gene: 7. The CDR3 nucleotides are TGCGCCAGCAGCCAGACAGGGTCGGGAGAGACCCAGTACTTC. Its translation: CASSQTGSGETQYF. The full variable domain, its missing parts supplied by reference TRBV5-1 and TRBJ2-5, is KAGVTQTPRYLIKTRGQQVTLSCSPISGHRSVSWYQQTPGQGLQFLFEYFSETQRNKGNFPGRFSGRQFSNSRSEMNVSTLELGDSALYLCASSQTGSGETQYFGPGTRLLVL.

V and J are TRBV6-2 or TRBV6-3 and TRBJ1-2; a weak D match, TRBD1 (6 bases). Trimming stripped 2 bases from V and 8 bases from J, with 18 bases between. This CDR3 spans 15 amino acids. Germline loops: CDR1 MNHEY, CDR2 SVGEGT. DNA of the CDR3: TGTGCCAGCAGTTACGTCGGGGGGCGAGTCTCCGGCTACACCTTC. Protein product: CASSYVGGRVSGYTF.